These T cell receptor beta chains were read from a single sample in a study of patients and donors after allogeneic stem cell transplantation. TCRdb analysed the RT-PCR reads with MiXCR anew, one entry per CDR3 protein. Here the sample spans 800,000 to 1,000,000 distinct CDR3 sequences, about a sixth being singletons. What was sequenced was blood, either unsorted or a sorted T cell fraction (not recorded which). These receptors were obtained from a human donor who was either an allogeneic HSCT recipient or a stem cell or donor lymphocyte infusion donor (not recorded which). It is not recorded whose cells these are; they may come from a transplant donor. The CDR3 runs from the conserved cysteine through the conserved F or W. Fields, in order: J gene, clone size, V gene, D gene, CDR3 protein, CDR3 DNA. D genes are given only for firm matches. Clone size, where shown, is once, few, many, or a class for clones that have expanded.

j_gene: TRBJ2-3; abundance: .; v_gene: TRBV18; d_gene: .; CDR3aa: CASSIDRDTQYF; CDR3nt: TGTGCCAGCTCGATCGATAGGGATACGCAGTATTTT
j_gene: TRBJ2-5; abundance: .; v_gene: TRBV20-1; d_gene: .; CDR3aa: CSARPRQETQYF; CDR3nt: TGCAGTGCTAGACCCCGTCAAGAGACCCAGTACTTC
j_gene: TRBJ2-1; abundance: .; v_gene: TRBV27; d_gene: .; CDR3aa: CASSMGQKYNEQFF; CDR3nt: TGTGCCAGCAGCATGGGGCAGAAATACAATGAGCAGTTCTTC
j_gene: TRBJ2-5; abundance: .; v_gene: TRBV7-2; d_gene: TRBD1; CDR3aa: CASSLEDRGGETQYF; CDR3nt: TGTGCCAGCAGCTTAGAGGACAGGGGGGGAGAGACCCAGTACTTC
j_gene: TRBJ2-7; abundance: .; v_gene: TRBV6-5; d_gene: .; CDR3aa: CASSWRDGSPSEQYF; CDR3nt: TGTGCCAGCAGTTGGCGGGACGGTTCGCCTAGCGAGCAGTACTTC
j_gene: TRBJ2-7; abundance: few; v_gene: TRBV9; d_gene: .; CDR3aa: CASSVGGGRDEQYF; CDR3nt: TGTGCCAGCAGCGTAGGTGGGGGTCGAGACGAGCAGTACTTC
j_gene: TRBJ1-4; abundance: .; v_gene: TRBV5-1; d_gene: TRBD1; CDR3aa: CASRETGTGNEKLFF; CDR3nt: TGCGCCAGCAGAGAAACCGGGACAGGAAACGAAAAACTGTTTTTT
j_gene: TRBJ1-2; abundance: .; v_gene: TRBV20-1; d_gene: .; CDR3aa: CSARYGGRVDGYTF; CDR3nt: TGCAGTGCTAGATATGGCGGCAGGGTGGATGGCTACACCTTC
j_gene: TRBJ2-1; abundance: few; v_gene: TRBV27; d_gene: .; CDR3aa: CASSFAPGTYNEQFF; CDR3nt: TGTGCCAGCAGTTTTGCCCCGGGAACGTACAATGAGCAGTTCTTC
j_gene: TRBJ2-7; abundance: .; v_gene: TRBV3-1; d_gene: TRBD2; CDR3aa: CASSQAPGGGYEQYF; CDR3nt: TGTGCCAGCAGCCAAGCACCTGGGGGAGGGTACGAGCAGTACTTC
j_gene: TRBJ1-2; abundance: .; v_gene: TRBV20-1; d_gene: TRBD1; CDR3aa: CSAADRYYGYTF; CDR3nt: TGCAGTGCCGCGGACAGGTACTATGGCTACACCTTC
j_gene: TRBJ2-7; abundance: few; v_gene: TRBV15; d_gene: TRBD1; CDR3aa: CATSTHFGQDYEQYF; CDR3nt: TGTGCCACCAGCACCCACTTCGGACAGGACTACGAGCAGTACTTC
j_gene: TRBJ1-4; abundance: .; v_gene: TRBV7-9; d_gene: .; CDR3aa: CASSSYGGTEKNEKLFF; CDR3nt: TGTGCCAGCAGCTCTTACGGCGGGACGGAGAAAAATGAAAAACTGTTTTTT
j_gene: TRBJ2-2; abundance: .; v_gene: TRBV27; d_gene: .; CDR3aa: CASSSQGTRRPGELFF; CDR3nt: TGTGCCAGCAGTTCTCAAGGTACCCGGAGGCCCGGGGAGCTGTTTTTT
j_gene: TRBJ1-3; abundance: .; v_gene: TRBV2; d_gene: .; CDR3aa: CASTPPHGEIDTIYF; CDR3nt: TGTGCCAGCACCCCACCACATGGGGAGATAGACACCATATATTTT
j_gene: TRBJ2-2; abundance: .; v_gene: TRBV20-1; d_gene: TRBD2; CDR3aa: CSARDIRGAGGTGELFF; CDR3nt: TGCAGTGCTAGAGATATCCGGGGCGCGGGGGGCACCGGGGAGCTGTTTTTT
j_gene: TRBJ1-2; abundance: .; v_gene: TRBV7-9; d_gene: .; CDR3aa: CASSRPSEGRNYGYTF; CDR3nt: TGTGCCAGCAGCCGACCCTCCGAGGGGCGAAACTATGGCTACACCTTC
j_gene: TRBJ2-1; abundance: .; v_gene: TRBV6-1; d_gene: TRBD2; CDR3aa: CASRRFMRETWYEQFF; CDR3nt: TGTGCCAGCAGACGGTTTATGCGGGAGACATGGTATGAGCAGTTCTTC
j_gene: TRBJ2-1; abundance: few; v_gene: TRBV20-1; d_gene: .; CDR3aa: CSAGTKNEQFF; CDR3nt: TGCAGTGCTGGGACAAAGAATGAGCAGTTCTTC
j_gene: TRBJ2-1; abundance: .; v_gene: TRBV7-9; d_gene: TRBD2; CDR3aa: CASSLFRLADNEQFF; CDR3nt: TGTGCCAGCAGCTTATTTAGACTAGCCGACAATGAGCAGTTCTTC
j_gene: TRBJ1-2; abundance: .; v_gene: TRBV12-3/TRBV12-4; d_gene: .; CDR3aa: CASSLGTVGYTF; CDR3nt: TGTGCCAGCAGTTTAGGGACTGTTGGCTACACCTTC
j_gene: TRBJ2-3; abundance: few; v_gene: TRBV10-3; d_gene: TRBD2; CDR3aa: CAINRLAGGADTQYF; CDR3nt: TGTGCCATCAACCGACTAGCGGGGGGAGCAGATACGCAGTATTTT
j_gene: TRBJ2-5; abundance: once; v_gene: TRBV5-1; d_gene: .; CDR3aa: CASSGGQLQETQYF; CDR3nt: TGCGCCAGCAGCGGCGGACAACTCCAAGAGACCCAGTACTTC